This paragraph reports one T cell receptor beta chain. Its antigen is not identified. The time point: week 35, safety follow-up. The content of each vaccine dose was 300 ug of mutant IDH1 20-mer peptide, and topical imiquimod accompanied it. Generated by immunoSEQ multiplex PCR, the TCRdb table keeps only in-frame clones and is missing some. The data contain roughly 68,000 clones, 65% to 75% of them singletons. The CDR3 has 11 residues. Germline V CDR1 and CDR2: DFQATT, SNEGSKA (reference sequence). The data derive from a study of a mutant IDH1 vaccine in newly diagnosed glioma. This clonotype was obtained from a man between 50 and 59 years old with glioma. V and J are TRBV20-1 and TRBJ1-1, with D possibly being TRBD1 (5 bases). Material: PBMCs, obtained from a glioma patient whose treatment included an IDH1 peptide vaccine. The CDR3 loop is CRGQGGSEAFF. CDR3 bases: TGCAGGGGGCAGGGAGGCTCTGAAGCTTTCTTT.